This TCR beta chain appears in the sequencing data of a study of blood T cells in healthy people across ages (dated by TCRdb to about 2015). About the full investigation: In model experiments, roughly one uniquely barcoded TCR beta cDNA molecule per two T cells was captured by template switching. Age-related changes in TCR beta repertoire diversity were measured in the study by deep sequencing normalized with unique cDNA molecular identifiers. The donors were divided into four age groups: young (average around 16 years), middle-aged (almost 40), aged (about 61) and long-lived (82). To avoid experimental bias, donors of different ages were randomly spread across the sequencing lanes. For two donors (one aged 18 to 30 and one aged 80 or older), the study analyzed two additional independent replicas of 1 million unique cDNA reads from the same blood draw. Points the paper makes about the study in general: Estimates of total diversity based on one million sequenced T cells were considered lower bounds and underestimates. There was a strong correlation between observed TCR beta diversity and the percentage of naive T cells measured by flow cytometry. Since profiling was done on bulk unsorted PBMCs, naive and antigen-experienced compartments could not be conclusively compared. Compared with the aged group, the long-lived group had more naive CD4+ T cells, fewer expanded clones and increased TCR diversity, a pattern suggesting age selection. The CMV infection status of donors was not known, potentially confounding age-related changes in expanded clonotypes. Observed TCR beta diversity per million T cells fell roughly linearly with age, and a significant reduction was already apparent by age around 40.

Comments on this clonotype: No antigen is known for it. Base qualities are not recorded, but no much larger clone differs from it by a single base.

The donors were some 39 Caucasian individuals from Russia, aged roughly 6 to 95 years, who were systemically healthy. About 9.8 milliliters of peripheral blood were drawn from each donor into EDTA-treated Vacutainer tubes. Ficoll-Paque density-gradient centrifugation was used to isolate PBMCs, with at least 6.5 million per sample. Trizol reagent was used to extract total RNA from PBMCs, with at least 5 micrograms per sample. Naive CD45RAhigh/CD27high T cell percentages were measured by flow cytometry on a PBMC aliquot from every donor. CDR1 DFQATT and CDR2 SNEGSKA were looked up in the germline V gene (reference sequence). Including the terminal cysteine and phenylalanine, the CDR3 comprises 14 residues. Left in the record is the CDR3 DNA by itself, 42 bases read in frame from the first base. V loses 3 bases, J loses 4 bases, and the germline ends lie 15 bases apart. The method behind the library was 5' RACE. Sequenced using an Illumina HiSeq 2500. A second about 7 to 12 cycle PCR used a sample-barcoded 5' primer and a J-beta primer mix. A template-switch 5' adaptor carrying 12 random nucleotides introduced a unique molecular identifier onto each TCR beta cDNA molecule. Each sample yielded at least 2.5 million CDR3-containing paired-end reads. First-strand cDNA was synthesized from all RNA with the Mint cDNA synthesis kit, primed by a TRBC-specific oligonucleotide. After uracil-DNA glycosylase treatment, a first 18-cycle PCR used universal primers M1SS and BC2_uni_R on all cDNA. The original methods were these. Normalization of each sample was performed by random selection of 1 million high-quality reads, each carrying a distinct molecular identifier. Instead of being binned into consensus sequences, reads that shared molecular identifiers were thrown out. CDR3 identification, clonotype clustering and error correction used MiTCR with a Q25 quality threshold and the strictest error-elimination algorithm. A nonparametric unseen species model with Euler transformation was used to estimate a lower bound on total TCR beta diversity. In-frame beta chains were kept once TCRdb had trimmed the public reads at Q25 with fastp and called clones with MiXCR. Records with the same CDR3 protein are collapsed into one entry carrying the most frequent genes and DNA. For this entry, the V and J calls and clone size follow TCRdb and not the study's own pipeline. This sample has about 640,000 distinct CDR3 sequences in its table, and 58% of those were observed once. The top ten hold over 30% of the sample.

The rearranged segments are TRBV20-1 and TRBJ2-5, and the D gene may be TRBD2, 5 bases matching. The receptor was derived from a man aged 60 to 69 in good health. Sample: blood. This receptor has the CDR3 CSASGELAIETQYF. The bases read TGCAGTGCTAGTGGGGAGCTAGCTATAGAGACCCAGTACTTC.